Below, 18 T cell receptor beta chains from the same sample are listed, as sequenced in a study of early T cells in non-severe SARS-CoV-2 infection. TCRdb re-called the 5' RACE reads through MiXCR, storing one row per CDR3 protein. The sample lists under 60,000 distinct CDR3 sequences, roughly 10% occurring once. Sequenced material: whole blood. The receptors derive from an adult who was a healthcare worker with PCR-confirmed SARS-CoV-2 infection or an uninfected control (not recorded which).

This clonotype was recorded at least ten times. The V call is TRBV7-9, the J call TRBJ1-5; 7 bases align to TRBD1. The CDR3 has 15 residues. V lost 4 bases and J lost 4; bases outside the gene matches: 7. Germline V gene sequence: CDR1 SEHNR, CDR2 FQNEAQ (reference sequence). CDR3 coding DNA: TGTGCCAGCAGCTCCGGGGACAGAAGGAATCAGCCCCAGCATTTT. Encoded protein: CASSSGDRRNQPQHF.

The rearrangement uses TRBV7-9 and TRBJ2-5, with D tentatively TRBD1 (6 bases). Deletions cut 4 bases from V and 4 bases from J, with 22 bases between. This CDR3 comprises 17 residues. Germline-derived CDR1 and CDR2 are SEHNR and FQNEAQ (reference sequence). The CDR3 DNA is TGTGCCAGCAGCTCAACCCCCCCCGAGGGGGTCGGAGAGACCCAGTACTTC. It is translated as CASSSTPPEGVGETQYF.

This clonotype has a count of ten or more. This rearrangement joins TRBV7-2 to TRBJ1-4, with 7 bases lining up with TRBD1. The CDR3 loop spans 14 amino acids. CDR1 SGHTA and CDR2 FQGNSA come from the germline V gene. Trimming at V came to 5 bases and at J to 3 bases, leaving 3 bases not matched to a gene. The CDR3 loop is CASSHGTANEKLFF. The CDR3 nucleotides read TGTGCCAGCAGCCACGGGACAGCTAATGAAAAACTGTTTTTT.

V gene TRBV7-8 combines with J gene TRBJ2-3, with TRBD1 matching over 12 bases. Unmatched junction bases numbered 7, after V lost 5 bases and J lost 7 bases. This CDR3 comprises 15 residues. CDR1 is SGHVS, CDR2 FQNEAQ, per germline. As DNA, the CDR3 is TGTGCCAGCAGCCCCGGGACAGGGGGCGCAAATACGCAGTATTTT. Amino acids: CASSPGTGGANTQYF.

V and J are TRBV10-3 and TRBJ2-3; 11 bases align to TRBD2. CDR3 length: 16 amino acids. V dropped 2 bases and J dropped 2; count of bases not matched to a gene: 3. Germline V gene data show CDR1 as ENHRY and CDR2 as SYGVKD. Written as DNA, the CDR3 is TGTGCCATCAGTGAGCTAGCGGGGGGATCCACAGATACGCAGTATTTT. Its protein product is CAISELAGGSTDTQYF.

There are many counts of this clonotype. The gene calls are TRBV11-1 and TRBJ2-1; possibly TRBD1 or TRBD2 for D (7 bases each). The V gene lost 4 bases and the J gene lost 7 bases, with 17 bases spanning the gap. This CDR3 is built from 15 residues. Germline assignment: CDR1 SGHAT and CDR2 FQDESV (reference sequence). Here the CDR3 DNA reads TGTGCCAGCAGCTCCGGGGGGACAGATACAAATGAGCAGTTCTTC. Translated, it gives CASSSGGTDTNEQFF.

The chain combines TRBV7-9 with TRBJ1-4; TRBD1 is a possible D gene (6 bases). Trimming cost V 5 bases and J 5 bases, with 15 bases left between them. The germline V gene encodes CDR1 SEHNR and CDR2 FQNEAQ (reference sequence). This CDR3 contains 15 residues. CDR3 region: CASSPRGHKNEKLFF. The CDR3 bases are TGTGCCAGCAGCCCCCGGGGGCACAAAAATGAAAAACTGTTTTTT. The complete variable domain, with remaining parts taken from reference TRBV7-9 and TRBJ1-4, reads DTGVSQNPRHKITKRGQNVTFRCDPISEHNRLYWYRQTLGQGPEFLTYFQNEAQLEKSRLLSDRFSAERPKGSFSTLEIQRTEQGDSAMYLCASSPRGHKNEKLFFGSGTQLSVL.

The rearrangement joins TRBV20-1 to TRBJ2-1; maybe TRBD2 (5 bases). Germline loops: CDR1 DFQATT, CDR2 SNEGSKA (reference sequence). CDR3 length equals 15 residues. Deletions cut 4 bases from V and 4 bases from J, with 17 bases between. The CDR3 loop reads CSANELETGYNEQFF. DNA for the CDR3: TGCAGTGCTAACGAGCTAGAGACGGGGTACAATGAGCAGTTCTTC.

This clonotype was counted many times. The chain is built from TRBV12-3 or TRBV12-4 and TRBJ2-3; a possible D gene is TRBD2 (5 bases). The CDR3 consists of 16 residues. Trimming cost V 3 bases and J 3 bases, with 16 bases left between them. For the CDR3, the DNA is TGTGCCAGCAGTTTGTGGGGAGTCGGGTATACAGATACGCAGTATTTT. Amino acids: CASSLWGVGYTDTQYF.

This clonotype appeared a few times. V and J are TRBV5-1 and TRBJ1-6, with no clear D. Germline CDR1 SGHRS, CDR2 YFSETQ. This CDR3 is built from 12 residues. Trimming removed 5 bases at V and 7 bases at J, with 7 bases between. CDR3 region: CASSEGNSPLHF. The CDR3 DNA sequence: TGCGCCAGCAGTGAGGGAAATTCACCCCTCCACTTT.

This rearrangement joins TRBV12-3 or TRBV12-4 to TRBJ2-1; tentative D call: TRBD2 (6 bases). The CDR3 is 17 amino acids. Trimming took off 6 bases at V and 10 bases at J, with 28 bases between the two ends. CDR3 sequence: CASRLGGSGSQLSEQFF. In DNA form, the CDR3 reads TGTGCCAGCAGACTCGGAGGTTCCGGGAGCCAGCTGTCCGAGCAGTTCTTC.

This clonotype was counted only a few times. An end of the junction differs from the germline gene, which may be a read error. This sequence joins TRBV7-7 and TRBJ2-3; D remains unclear. CDR3 length: 13 amino acids. The V gene's germline CDR1 is SSHAT and CDR2 FNYEAQ (reference sequence). As DNA, the CDR3 is TGTGCTAGCAGCTTACGTATCTCGGATACGCAGTATTTT. This sequence encodes CASSLRISDTQYF.

This clonotype came up many times. The V call is TRBV30, the J call TRBJ2-1, with TRBD2 matching over 7 bases. Trimming removed 6 bases from V and 2 bases from J; junction bases left unmatched: 4. CDR3 length equals 13 residues. Germline CDR1 is GTSNPN and CDR2 is SVGIG (reference sequence). Written as DNA, the CDR3 is TGTGCCTGTTCAGCGGGAACCTACAATGAGCAGTTCTTC. It encodes CACSAGTYNEQFF.

The sample holds a few counts of this clonotype. The V and J genes are TRBV7-3 and TRBJ2-5; 10 bases agree with TRBD2. CDR3 length equals 21 residues. The germline CDR1 and CDR2 sequences are SGHTA and FQGTGA. J was trimmed by 5 bases and V by 0 bases; bases with no gene match: 21. The CDR3 DNA sequence: TGTGCCAGCAGCTTAACCCCTCTAGCGGGGGTCTCCAAGAGACGTGAGGAGACCCAGTACTTC. It yields the protein CASSLTPLAGVSKRREETQYF.

Many counts were recorded for this clonotype. The chain combines TRBV3-1 with TRBJ2-2; TRBD1 aligns across 8 bases. V gave up 5 bases and J gave up 4 bases; unmatched junction bases: 6. Germline lookup yields CDR1 LGHDT and CDR2 YNNKEL (reference sequence). The CDR3 has 15 residues. The CDR3: CASSSRGRSTGELFF. CDR3 bases: TGTGCCAGCAGCTCCAGGGGGCGCAGCACCGGGGAGCTGTTTTTT.

This clonotype is termed medium-sized. The rearrangement joins TRBV29-1 to TRBJ1-1, with 7 bases identical to TRBD1. Germline loops: CDR1 SQVTM, CDR2 ANQGSEA. This CDR3 contains 14 residues. After removal of 2 bases from V and 3 bases from J, the junction contained 6 bases not matched to a gene. CDR3 sequence (DNA): TGCAGCGTTGAACAGGGGGGTTCGGACACTGAAGCTTTCTTT. It yields the protein CSVEQGGSDTEAFF.

This clonotype was recorded many times. The chain is built from TRBV13 and TRBJ2-5; 10 nucleotides align to TRBD1. Trimming removed 5 bases from V and 3 bases from J; junction bases left unmatched: 6. This CDR3 contains 15 residues. Per the germline V gene, CDR1 is PRHDT and CDR2 is FYEKMQ (reference sequence). The CDR3: CASSPSGTGEETQYF. CDR3 DNA: TGTGCCAGCAGCCCCTCCGGGACAGGGGAAGAGACCCAGTACTTC.

CDR3 sequence reads: CASRTPGTITGELFF. The CDR3 DNA is TGTGCCAGCAGAACACCCGGGACGATCACCGGGGAGCTGTTTTTT. The chain is built from TRBV12-3 or TRBV12-4 and TRBJ2-2, with D tentatively TRBD1 or TRBD2 (5 bases each). CDR3 size: 15 residues. Trimming took 6 bases from V and 4 from J, leaving 15 bases between them.